The rows below give T cell receptor beta chains drawn from one sample of a study of blood T cell repertoires in COVID-19. The protocol was immunoSEQ multiplex PCR, while the TCRdb copy is restricted to in-frame clones and leaves out a portion. This sample yields 120,000 or so clones, of which over 60% are seen a single time; 6.2% belongs to the top ten. Sequencing input: peripheral blood. Receptor source: a man in his sixties or seventies with acute or convalescent COVID-19. CDR3s leave out the opening cysteine and the closing phenylalanine or tryptophan.

V: TRBV19; CDR3: ASSPYIGIGELF
V: TRBV5-1; CDR3: ASSEDSWATIY
V: TRBV9; CDR3: ASSVGGGEKLF
V: TRBV7-2; CDR3: ASSLVSTTNEKLF
V: TRBV5-5; CDR3: ASGPLADYEQY
V: TRBV18; CDR3: ASSPRLRAGNEQY
V: TRBV6-2/TRBV6-3; CDR3: ASSTRAAAYEQY
V: TRBV19; CDR3: ASSIGASTDTQY
V: TRBV27; CDR3: ASSLSGQLNTGELF
V: TRBV11-2; CDR3: ASSPFGGLAGETQY
V: TRBV25-1; CDR3: AFPQGAGTEAF
V: TRBV20-1; CDR3: SASDFGTVQETQY
V: TRBV5-4; CDR3: ASSLGSGTKNIQY
V: TRBV19; CDR3: ASSPFPLTGSNEQF
V: TRBV20-1; CDR3: SASQGNQPQH
V: TRBV6-5; CDR3: ASSIQGRSTEAF
V: TRBV7-3; CDR3: ASSQSGGGQWETQY
V: TRBV3-1/TRBV3-2; CDR3: ASSLQGSNEQF
V: TRBV5-5; CDR3: ASSQGQNYGYT
V: TRBV4-2; CDR3: ASSQVMTEEKLF
V: TRBV28; CDR3: ASSLVSTDTQY
V: TRBV5-4; CDR3: ASSTGQGGDTQY
V: TRBV5-5; CDR3: ASSFAGSSYEQY
V: TRBV7-2; CDR3: ASSLVLAGGYNEQF
V: TRBV24-1; CDR3: ATSDPLGRSYNEQF
V: TRBV6-2/TRBV6-3; CDR3: ASSYSKTGGAYEQY
V: TRBV5-1; CDR3: ASSWTGETEAF
V: TRBV6-4; CDR3: ASSESLAGGADTQY
V: TRBV28; CDR3: ASSFPGFGNTIY
V: TRBV5-1; CDR3: ASSLRQAQETQY
V: TRBV7-2; CDR3: ASSLARSGGVTGELF
V: TRBV7-9; CDR3: ASSPGQGVNGNTIY
V: TRBV4-2; CDR3: ASSTPDRESEQY
V: TRBV3-1/TRBV3-2; CDR3: ASSQDVDEQF
V: TRBV28; CDR3: ASSPSTVQPQH
V: TRBV6-5; CDR3: ASSYDPTGNIQY
V: TRBV9; CDR3: ASSVGSRASGETQY
V: TRBV2; CDR3: ASSGEMGIWEQY
V: TRBV11-3; CDR3: ASSLDMGGRANTGELF
V: TRBV5-1; CDR3: ASSLWSDRDTEAF
V: TRBV7-2; CDR3: ASSFAATSGNTIY
V: TRBV5-1; CDR3: ASSRGTFAREQY
V: TRBV27; CDR3: ASSTSLGQRIA
V: TRBV6-5; CDR3: ASSYSTTYQETQY
V: TRBV19; CDR3: ASKAGVESLWETQY
V: TRBV10-2; CDR3: ASSEWRETEAF
V: TRBV5-1; CDR3: ASSLARDRVAEAF
V: TRBV5-1; CDR3: ASSLTTGGVQPQH
V: TRBV6-6; CDR3: ASIGGAYGYT
V: TRBV10-3; CDR3: AISEGQENYGYT
V: TRBV6-5; CDR3: ASRRSGQGGETQY
V: TRBV18; CDR3: ASSPISGGSHYGYT
V: TRBV5-6; CDR3: ASSFSLAEYNEQF
V: TRBV27; CDR3: ASSPTLDRGGRAF
V: TRBV5-1; CDR3: ASSSGTMNTEAF
V: TRBV27; CDR3: ASSVLAGYNEQF
V: TRBV24-1; CDR3: ATSDWRGKQY
V: TRBV5-1; CDR3: ASSYAGADNSPLH
V: TRBV19; CDR3: ASSPRSSYNEQF